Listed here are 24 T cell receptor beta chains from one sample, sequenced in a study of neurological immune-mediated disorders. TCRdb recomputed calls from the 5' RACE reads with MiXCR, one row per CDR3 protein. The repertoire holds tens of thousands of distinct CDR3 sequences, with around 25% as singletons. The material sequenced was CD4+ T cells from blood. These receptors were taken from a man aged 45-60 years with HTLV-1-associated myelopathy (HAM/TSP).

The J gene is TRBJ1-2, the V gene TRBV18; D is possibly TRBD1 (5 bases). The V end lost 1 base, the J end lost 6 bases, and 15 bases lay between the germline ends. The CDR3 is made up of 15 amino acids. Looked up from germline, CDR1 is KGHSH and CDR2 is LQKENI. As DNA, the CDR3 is TGTGCCAGCTCACCACTCGCGGGGCGGCCGGATGGCTACACCTTC. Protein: CASSPLAGRPDGYTF.

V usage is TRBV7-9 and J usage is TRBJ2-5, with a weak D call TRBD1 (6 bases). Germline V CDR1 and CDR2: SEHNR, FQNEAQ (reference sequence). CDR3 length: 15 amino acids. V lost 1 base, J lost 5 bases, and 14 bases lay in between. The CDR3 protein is CASSLVQGLGETQYF. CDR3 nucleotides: TGTGCCAGCAGCTTAGTTCAGGGGCTGGGGGAGACCCAGTACTTC.

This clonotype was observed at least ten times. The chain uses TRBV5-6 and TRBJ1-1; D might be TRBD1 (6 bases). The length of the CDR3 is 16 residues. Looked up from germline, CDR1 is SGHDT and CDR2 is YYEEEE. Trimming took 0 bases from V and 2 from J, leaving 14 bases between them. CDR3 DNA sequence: TGTGCCAGCAGCTTGGAAGTAGGGGGAGTTAACACTGAAGCTTTCTTT. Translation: CASSLEVGGVNTEAFF.

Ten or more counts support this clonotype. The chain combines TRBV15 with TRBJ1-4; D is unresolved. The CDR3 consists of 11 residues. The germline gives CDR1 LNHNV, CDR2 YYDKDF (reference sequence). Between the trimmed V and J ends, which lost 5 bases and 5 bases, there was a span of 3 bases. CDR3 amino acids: CATSLNEKLFF. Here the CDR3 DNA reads TGTGCCACCAGCCTAAATGAAAAACTGTTTTTT.

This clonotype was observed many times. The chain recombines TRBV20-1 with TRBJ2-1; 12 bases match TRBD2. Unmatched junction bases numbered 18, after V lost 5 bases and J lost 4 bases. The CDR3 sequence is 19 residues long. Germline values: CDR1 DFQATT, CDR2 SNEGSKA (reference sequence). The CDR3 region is CSAPPRRTSGVIPYNEQFF. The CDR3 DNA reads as TGCAGTGCTCCACCTAGACGGACTAGCGGGGTAATTCCTTACAATGAGCAGTTCTTC.

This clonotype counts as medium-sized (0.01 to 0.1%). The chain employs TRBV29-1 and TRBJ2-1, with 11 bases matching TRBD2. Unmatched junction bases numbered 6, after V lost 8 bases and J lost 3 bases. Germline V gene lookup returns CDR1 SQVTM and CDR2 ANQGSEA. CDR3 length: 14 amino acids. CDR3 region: CSFTGTSGYNEQFF. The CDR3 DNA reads TGCAGCTTTACCGGGACTAGCGGCTACAATGAGCAGTTCTTC.

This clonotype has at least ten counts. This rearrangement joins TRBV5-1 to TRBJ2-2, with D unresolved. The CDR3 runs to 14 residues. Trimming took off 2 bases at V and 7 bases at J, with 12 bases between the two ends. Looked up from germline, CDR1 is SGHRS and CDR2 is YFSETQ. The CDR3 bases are TGCGCCAGCAGCTTAGGGCATATCGGCGGGGAGCTGTTTTTT. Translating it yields CASSLGHIGGELFF.

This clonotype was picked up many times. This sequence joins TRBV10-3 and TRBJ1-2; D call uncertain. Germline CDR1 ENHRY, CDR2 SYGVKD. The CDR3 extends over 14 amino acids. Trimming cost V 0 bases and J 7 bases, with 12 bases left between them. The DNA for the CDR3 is TGTGCCATCAGTGAGTCTGGTAAAGCCGGTGGCTACACCTTC. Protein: CAISESGKAGGYTF.

The CDR3 DNA is TGCGCCAGCAGCCCGGGACAGGGGGTCCCCGGGGAGCTGTTTTTT. Translation gives CASSPGQGVPGELFF. This chain links TRBV5-1 with TRBJ2-2; 11 bases match TRBD1. This CDR3 has 15 amino acids. Germline trimming cut 4 bases from V and 6 bases from J; bases unmatched to any gene: 5. Per germline, CDR1 SGHRS and CDR2 YFSETQ.

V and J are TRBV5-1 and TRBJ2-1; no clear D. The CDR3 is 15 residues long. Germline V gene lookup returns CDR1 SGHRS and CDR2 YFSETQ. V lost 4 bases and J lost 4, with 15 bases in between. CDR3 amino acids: CASSRSLSQYNEQFF. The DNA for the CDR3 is TGCGCCAGCAGCCGGAGCTTGAGTCAATACAATGAGCAGTTCTTC. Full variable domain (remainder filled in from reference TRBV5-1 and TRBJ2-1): KAGVTQTPRYLIKTRGQQVTLSCSPISGHRSVSWYQQTPGQGLQFLFEYFSETQRNKGNFPGRFSGRQFSNSRSEMNVSTLELGDSALYLCASSRSLSQYNEQFFGPGTRLTVL.

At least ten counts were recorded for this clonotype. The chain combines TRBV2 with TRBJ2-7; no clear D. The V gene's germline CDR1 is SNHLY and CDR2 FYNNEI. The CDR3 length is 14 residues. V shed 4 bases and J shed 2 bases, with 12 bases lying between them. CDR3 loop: CASSGGGPTYEQYF. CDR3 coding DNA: TGTGCCAGCAGTGGCGGTGGACCCACCTACGAGCAGTACTTC.

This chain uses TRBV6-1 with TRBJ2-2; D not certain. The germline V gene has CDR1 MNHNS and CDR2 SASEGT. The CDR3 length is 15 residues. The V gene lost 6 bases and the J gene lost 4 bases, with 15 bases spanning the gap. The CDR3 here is CASSFRHGLTGELFF. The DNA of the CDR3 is TGTGCCAGCAGCTTCAGACATGGGCTCACCGGGGAGCTGTTTTTT.

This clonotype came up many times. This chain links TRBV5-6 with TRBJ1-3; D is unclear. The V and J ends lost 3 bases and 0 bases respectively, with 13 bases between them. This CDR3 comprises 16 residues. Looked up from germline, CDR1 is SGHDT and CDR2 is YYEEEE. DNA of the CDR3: TGTGCCAGCAGCTATCGGGGAATGAGCTCTGGAAACACCATATATTTT. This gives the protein CASSYRGMSSGNTIYF.

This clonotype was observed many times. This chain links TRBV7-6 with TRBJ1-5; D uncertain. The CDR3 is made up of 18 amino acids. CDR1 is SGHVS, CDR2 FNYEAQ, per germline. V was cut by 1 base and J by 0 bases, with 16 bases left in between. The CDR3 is CASSLGSRVRGSNQPQHF. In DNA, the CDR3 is TGTGCCAGCAGCTTAGGCTCAAGGGTTCGGGGTAGCAATCAGCCCCAGCATTTT.

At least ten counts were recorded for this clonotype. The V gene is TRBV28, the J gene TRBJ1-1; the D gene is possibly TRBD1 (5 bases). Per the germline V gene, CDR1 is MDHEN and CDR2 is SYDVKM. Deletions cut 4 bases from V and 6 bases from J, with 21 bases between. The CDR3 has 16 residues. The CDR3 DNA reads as TGTGCCAGCAGTTCCCTCGTGTGGGGGGGGAGGGCTGAAGCTTTCTTT. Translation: CASSSLVWGGRAEAFF. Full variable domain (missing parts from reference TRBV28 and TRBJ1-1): DVKVTQSSRYLVKRTGEKVFLECVQDMDHENMFWYRQDPGLGLRLIYFSYDVKMKEKGDIPEGYSVSREKKERFSLILESASTNQTSMYLCASSSLVWGGRAEAFFGQGTRLTVV.

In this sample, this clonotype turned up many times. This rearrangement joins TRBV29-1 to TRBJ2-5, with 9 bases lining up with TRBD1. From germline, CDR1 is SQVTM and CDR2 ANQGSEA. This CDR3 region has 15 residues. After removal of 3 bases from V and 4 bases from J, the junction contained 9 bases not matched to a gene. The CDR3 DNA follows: TGCAGCGTTGAGTCCCTAACAGGGGGCCGAGAGACCCAGTACTTC. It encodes CSVESLTGGRETQYF. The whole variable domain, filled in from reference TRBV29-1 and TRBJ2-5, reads SAVISQKPSRDICQRGTSLTIQCQVDSQVTMMFWYRQQPGQSLTLIATANQGSEATYESGFVIDKFPISRPNLTFSTLTVSNMSPEDSSIYLCSVESLTGGRETQYFGPGTRLLVL.

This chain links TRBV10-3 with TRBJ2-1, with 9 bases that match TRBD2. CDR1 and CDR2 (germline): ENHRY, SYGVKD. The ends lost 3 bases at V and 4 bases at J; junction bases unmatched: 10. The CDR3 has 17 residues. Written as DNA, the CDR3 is TGTGCCATCAGTGACTCCCTTAGCGGGGGACCATACAATGAGCAGTTCTTC. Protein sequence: CAISDSLSGGPYNEQFF.

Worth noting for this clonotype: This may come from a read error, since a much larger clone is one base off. CDR3 coding DNA: TGTGCCAGCAGCCAAGAACGAATCTTGGGGGGCGGAGCTTTCTTT. Its translation is CASSQERILGGGAFF. This sequence joins TRBV3-1 and TRBJ1-1; D is perhaps TRBD1 (6 bases). The CDR3 runs 15 residues. Trimming cost V 0 bases and J 10 bases, with 18 bases left between them. Germline V gene sequence: CDR1 LGHDT, CDR2 YNNKEL (reference sequence).

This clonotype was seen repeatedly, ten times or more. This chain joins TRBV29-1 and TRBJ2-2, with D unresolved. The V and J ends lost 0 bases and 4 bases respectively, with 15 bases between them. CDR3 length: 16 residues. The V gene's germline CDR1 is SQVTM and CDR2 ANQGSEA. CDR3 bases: TGCAGCGTTGAAGACTCGGGTGGGCTAGGCACCGGGGAGCTGTTTTTT. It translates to CSVEDSGGLGTGELFF.

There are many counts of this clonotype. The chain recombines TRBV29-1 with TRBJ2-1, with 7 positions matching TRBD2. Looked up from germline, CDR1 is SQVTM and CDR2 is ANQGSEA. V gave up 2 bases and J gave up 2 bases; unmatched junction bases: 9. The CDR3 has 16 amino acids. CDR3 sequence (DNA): TGCAGCGTTGAATCATTGGGAGGGTTCGCCTACAATGAGCAGTTCTTC. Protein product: CSVESLGGFAYNEQFF.

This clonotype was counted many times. CDR3 DNA sequence: TGTGCCAGCAGCTCCTCCGGGACAGGGGGTGGCTACACCTTC. Translated: CASSSSGTGGGYTF. The rearrangement joins TRBV7-9 to TRBJ1-2, with TRBD1 identical over 11 bases. Germline CDR1 and CDR2: SEHNR and FQNEAQ (reference sequence). After removal of 4 bases from V and 7 bases from J, the junction contained 5 bases not matched to a gene. The CDR3 has 14 residues.

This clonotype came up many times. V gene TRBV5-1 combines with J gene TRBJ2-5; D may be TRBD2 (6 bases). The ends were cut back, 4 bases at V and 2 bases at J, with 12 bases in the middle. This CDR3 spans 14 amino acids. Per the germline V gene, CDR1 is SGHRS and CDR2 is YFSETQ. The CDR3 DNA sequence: TGCGCCAGCAGCCCAGGGACTGGGCAAGAGACCCAGTACTTC. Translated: CASSPGTGQETQYF.

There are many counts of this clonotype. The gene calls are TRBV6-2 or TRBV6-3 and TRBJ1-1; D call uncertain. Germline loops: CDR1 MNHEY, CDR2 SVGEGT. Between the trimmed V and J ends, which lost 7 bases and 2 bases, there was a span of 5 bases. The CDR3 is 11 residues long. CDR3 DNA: TGTGCCAGCACCCGAAACACTGAAGCTTTCTTT. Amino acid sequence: CASTRNTEAFF.

The CDR3 spells CASSAGQAYNQPQHF. DNA of the CDR3: TGTGCCAGCAGTGCAGGACAGGCCTACAATCAGCCCCAGCATTTT. The chain combines TRBV6-1 with TRBJ1-5; 7 positions match TRBD1. CDR1 is MNHNS and CDR2 is SASEGT in the germline V gene. This CDR3 region has 15 residues. The ends lost 4 bases at V and 3 bases at J; junction bases unmatched: 6.